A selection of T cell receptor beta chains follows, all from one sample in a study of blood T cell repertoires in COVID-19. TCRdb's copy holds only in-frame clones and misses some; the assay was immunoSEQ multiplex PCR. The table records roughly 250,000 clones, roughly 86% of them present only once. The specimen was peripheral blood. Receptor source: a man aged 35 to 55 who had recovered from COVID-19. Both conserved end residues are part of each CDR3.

CASARDTQYF	TRBV12-3/TRBV12-4
CASRFGFGLAGNNEQFF	TRBV7-2
CASSLGGQAQHF	TRBV7-2
CASSYDTQRPGQYEQYF	TRBV6-2/TRBV6-3
CASSRTGSSYEQYF	TRBV27
CASGLVSGATGNTIYF	TRBV12-5
CASSLGGARFGEQYF	TRBV7-2
CASSVAGRPYTDTQYF	TRBV9
CASSRGTRDTGELFF	TRBV18
CASSLSGGSRADTQYF	TRBV7-2
CASTETSGGPSDTQYF	TRBV5-1
CAWSASTSGIKAGELFF	TRBV30
CASSHNIGNTIYF	TRBV3-1/TRBV3-2
CASSEGQPNTEAFF	TRBV7-9
CASSPSPGQENTGELFF	TRBV3-1/TRBV3-2
CATRTRSALGETQYF	TRBV24-1
CASSLTRGSSYEQYF	TRBV7-2
CATRQGRNSPLHF	TRBV6-5
CASSPRDSGGNQPQHF	TRBV9
CASSRLGQGTGELFF	TRBV6-5
CASSPIGTANYGYTF	TRBV7-2
CASSLGTGDHEQYF	TRBV7-9
CASSEIGNEQFF	TRBV6-1
CASSSRTGGRDTQYF	TRBV5-1
CASSPNLVTGGSEKLFF	TRBV18
CASSQESRGQGVENTEAFF	TRBV4-3
CASSQLGGANTGELFF	TRBV3-1/TRBV3-2
CASSVAGVGEQFF	TRBV7-7
CASSTGGSGNTIYF	TRBV25-1
CASSGGTGWDGYTF	TRBV2
CASTTSGVRGGSNQPQHF	TRBV19
CASSFRQGSYNEQFF	TRBV7-9
CASIGGQGGSEAFF	TRBV4-1
CASSPRGGLENIQYF	TRBV9
CSVEVGQGYEKLFF	TRBV29-1
CASSLGLALTYNEQFF	TRBV5-1
CASSLDGGTDTQYF	TRBV5-6
CASSPFPAVYGYTF	TRBV27
CASSASRGVTGEQYF	TRBV2
CASSKGSRGPEVPNTEAFF	TRBV7-9
CASSDPGQHRGAFF	TRBV25-1
CASSARTGNTEAFF	TRBV9
CASSLGGEQPQHF	TRBV7-9
CASSQDLVGAADTQYF	TRBV4-3
CASSLGGFYNEQFF	TRBV11-2
CAWTSGQGNYEQYF	TRBV30
CASSTNAGGYTF	TRBV23-1
CASSLQATNTGELFF	TRBV5-1
CASSGTSGGAREQFF	TRBV10-2
CASSLEDRGIDGYTF	TRBV7-9
CASRTGTSGGRNEQFF	TRBV10-1
CASSSSGTFGEQYF	TRBV7-9
CASSPGGGRHF	TRBV6-5